This TCR beta chain was identified during a study of tumor and adjacent non-tumor tissue in lung cancer. Study-level background: Aged 31 to 76 years, patients included nine to eleven men and 5 women with stage I to III disease. Samples averaged around 4 million productive TCRbeta reads each. General study findings and limits: Top 100 clones took a larger repertoire share in normal lung.

A word on this clonotype: Its antigen is unknown.

Three rounds of nested PCR, following a modified ARM-PCR protocol, produced the TCRbeta library. MiXCR, applied by TCRdb to the multiplex PCR reads, yields one record per CDR3 protein. There are 95,000 to 150,000 distinct CDR3 sequences in the sample; roughly 67% occur only once, and 13% lies in the top ten. No cell sorting was done before RNA was extracted from the tissue. Germline V gene sequence: CDR1 LNHDA, CDR2 SQIVND (reference sequence). The CDR3 extends over 13 amino acids. V was clipped by 6 bases and J by 8 bases, with 16 bases between them. Material for sequencing was lung tumor tissue. The chain joins TRBV19 to TRBJ1-2; D is unclear. This TCR was recovered from a man aged 25-45 years with non-small cell lung cancer. DNA of the CDR3: TGTGCCAGTAGCCGCCTCGGATCCGAAGGCTACACCTTC. Residues: CASSRLGSEGYTF.